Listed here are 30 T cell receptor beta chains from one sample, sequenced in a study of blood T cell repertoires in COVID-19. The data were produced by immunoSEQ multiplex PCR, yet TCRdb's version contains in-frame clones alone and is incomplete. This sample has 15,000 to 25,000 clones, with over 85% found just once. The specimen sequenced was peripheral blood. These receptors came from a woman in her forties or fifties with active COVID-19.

The CDR3 nucleotides read TGCGCCAGCAGCCATGCCGTTGGGGCACGGAATAGGGAGCTGTTTTTT. Amino acid sequence: CASSHAVGARNRELFF. The rearrangement uses TRBV5-1 and TRBJ2-2; perhaps TRBD1 as D (5 bases). Trimming cost V 4 bases and J 9 bases, with 22 bases left between them. From germline, CDR1 is SGHRS and CDR2 YFSETQ. CDR3 size: 16 residues.

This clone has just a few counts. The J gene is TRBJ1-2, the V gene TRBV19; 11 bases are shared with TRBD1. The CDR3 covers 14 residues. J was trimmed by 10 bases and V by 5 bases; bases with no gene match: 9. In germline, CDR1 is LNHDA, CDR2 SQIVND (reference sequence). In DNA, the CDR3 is TGTGCCAGTAGTCCGGACAGGGGGCTTTTAGCCTACACCTTC. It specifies CASSPDRGLLAYTF.

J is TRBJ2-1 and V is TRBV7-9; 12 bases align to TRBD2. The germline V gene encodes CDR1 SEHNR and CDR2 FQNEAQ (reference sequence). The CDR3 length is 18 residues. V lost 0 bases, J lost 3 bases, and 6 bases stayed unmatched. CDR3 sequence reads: CASSLALGTSGFYNEQFF. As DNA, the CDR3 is TGTGCCAGCAGCTTAGCGCTCGGGACTAGCGGGTTCTACAATGAGCAGTTCTTC.

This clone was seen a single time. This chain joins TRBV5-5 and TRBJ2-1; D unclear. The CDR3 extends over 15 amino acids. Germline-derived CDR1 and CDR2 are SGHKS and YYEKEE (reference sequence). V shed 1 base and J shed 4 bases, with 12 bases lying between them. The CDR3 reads CASSLRPGIYNEQFF. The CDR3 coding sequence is TGTGCCAGCAGCTTGCGGCCAGGAATTTACAATGAGCAGTTCTTC.

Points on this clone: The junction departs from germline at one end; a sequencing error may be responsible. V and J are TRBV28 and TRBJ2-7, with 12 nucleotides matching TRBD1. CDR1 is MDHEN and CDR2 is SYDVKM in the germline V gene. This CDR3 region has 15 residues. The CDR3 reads CASSRRDRGRAGCVF. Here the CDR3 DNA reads TGTGCCAGCAGCCGCCGGGACAGGGGGCGAGCGGGATGCGTCTTC. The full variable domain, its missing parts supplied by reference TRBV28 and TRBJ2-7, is DVKVTQSSRYLVKRTGEKVFLECVQDMDHENMFWYRQDPGLGLRLIYFSYDVKMKEKGDIPEGYSVSREKKERFSLILESASTNQTSMYLCASSRRDRGRAGCVFGPGTRLTVT.

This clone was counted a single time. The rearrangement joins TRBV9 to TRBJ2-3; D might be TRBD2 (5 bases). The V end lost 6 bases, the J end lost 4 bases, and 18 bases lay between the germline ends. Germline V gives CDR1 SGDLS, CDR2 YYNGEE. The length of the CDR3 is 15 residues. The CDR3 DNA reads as TGTGCCAGCAAGACCGGACTGGGCCAGGCAGATACGCAGTATTTT. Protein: CASKTGLGQADTQYF.

The CDR3 region has the DNA TGCAGCGTGGCACCGGGACAACGAAATGAAAAACTGTTTTTT. This codes for CSVAPGQRNEKLFF. The rearrangement uses TRBV29-1 and TRBJ1-4; D might be TRBD1 (6 bases). CDR1 and CDR2 from the germline V gene are SQVTM and ANQGSEA. The CDR3 has 14 amino acids. The V gene lost 6 bases and the J gene lost 5 bases, with 16 bases spanning the gap.

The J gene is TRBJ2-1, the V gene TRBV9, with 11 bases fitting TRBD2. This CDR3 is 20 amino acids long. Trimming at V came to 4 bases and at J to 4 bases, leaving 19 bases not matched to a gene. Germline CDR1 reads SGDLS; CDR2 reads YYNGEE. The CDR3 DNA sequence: TGTGCCAGCAGCCCGGGTAGGGTACTAGCGGGAGCCGGGGGGTACAATGAGCAGTTCTTC. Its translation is CASSPGRVLAGAGGYNEQFF.

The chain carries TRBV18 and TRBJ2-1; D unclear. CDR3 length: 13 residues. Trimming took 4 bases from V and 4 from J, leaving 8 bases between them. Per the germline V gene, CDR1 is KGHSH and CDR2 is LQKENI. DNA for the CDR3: TGTGCCAGCTCACTTCAGGCTTACAATGAGCAGTTCTTC. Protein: CASSLQAYNEQFF.

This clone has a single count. As DNA, the CDR3 is TGTGCCAGCAGCTTATACAGGGCCTATGGCTACACCTTC. Its translation is CASSLYRAYGYTF. The J gene is TRBJ1-2, the V gene TRBV7-2; D is possibly TRBD1 (6 bases). The CDR3 is made up of 13 amino acids. Trimming removed 2 bases from V and 4 bases from J, with 8 bases in between. CDR1 SGHTA and CDR2 FQGNSA come from the germline V gene.

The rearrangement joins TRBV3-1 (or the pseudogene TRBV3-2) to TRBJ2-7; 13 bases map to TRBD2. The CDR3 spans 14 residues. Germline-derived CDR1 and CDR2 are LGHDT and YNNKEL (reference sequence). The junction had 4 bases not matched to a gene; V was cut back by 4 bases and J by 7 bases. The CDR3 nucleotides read TGTGCCAGCAGCCCCCGGACTAGCGGGAGAGAGCAGTACTTC. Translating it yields CASSPRTSGREQYF.

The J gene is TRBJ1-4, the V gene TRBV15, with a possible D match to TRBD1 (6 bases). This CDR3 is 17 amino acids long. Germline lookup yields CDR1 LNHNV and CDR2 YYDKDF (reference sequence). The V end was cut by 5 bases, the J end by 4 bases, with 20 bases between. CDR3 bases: TGTGCCACCAGCGGCATCCATCTACAGGGTATTAATGAAAAACTGTTTTTT. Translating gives CATSGIHLQGINEKLFF.

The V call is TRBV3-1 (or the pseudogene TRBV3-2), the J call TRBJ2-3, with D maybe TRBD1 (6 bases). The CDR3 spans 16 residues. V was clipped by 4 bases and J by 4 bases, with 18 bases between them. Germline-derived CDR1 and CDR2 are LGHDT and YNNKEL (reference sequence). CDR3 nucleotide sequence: TGTGCCAGCAGCCGGAGGACGGGTGGGGGCGCAGATACGCAGTATTTT. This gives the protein CASSRRTGGGADTQYF.

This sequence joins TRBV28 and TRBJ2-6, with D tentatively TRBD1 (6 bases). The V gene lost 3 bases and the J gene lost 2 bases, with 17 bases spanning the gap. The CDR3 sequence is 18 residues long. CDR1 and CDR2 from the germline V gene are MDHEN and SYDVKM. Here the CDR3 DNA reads TGTGCCAGCAGTTTCCCCTACCCTGCAGGGGCTGGGGCCAACGTCCTGACTTTC. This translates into CASSFPYPAGAGANVLTF. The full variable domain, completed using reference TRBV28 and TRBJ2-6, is DVKVTQSSRYLVKRTGEKVFLECVQDMDHENMFWYRQDPGLGLRLIYFSYDVKMKEKGDIPEGYSVSREKKERFSLILESASTNQTSMYLCASSFPYPAGAGANVLTFGAGSRLTVL.

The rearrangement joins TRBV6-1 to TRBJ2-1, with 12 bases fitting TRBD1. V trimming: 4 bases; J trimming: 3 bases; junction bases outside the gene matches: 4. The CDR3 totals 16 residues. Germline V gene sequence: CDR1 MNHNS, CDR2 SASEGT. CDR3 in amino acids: CASSAGTGGLYNEQFF. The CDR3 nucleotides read TGTGCCAGCAGTGCCGGGACAGGGGGCCTCTACAATGAGCAGTTCTTC.

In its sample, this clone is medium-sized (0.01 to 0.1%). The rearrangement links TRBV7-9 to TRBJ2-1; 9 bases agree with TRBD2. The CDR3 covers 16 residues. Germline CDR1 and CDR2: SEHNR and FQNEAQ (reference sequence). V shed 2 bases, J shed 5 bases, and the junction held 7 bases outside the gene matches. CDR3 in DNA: TGTGCCAGCAGCTTAAGCCTAGCGGGATCCCACAATGAGCAGTTCTTC. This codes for CASSLSLAGSHNEQFF.

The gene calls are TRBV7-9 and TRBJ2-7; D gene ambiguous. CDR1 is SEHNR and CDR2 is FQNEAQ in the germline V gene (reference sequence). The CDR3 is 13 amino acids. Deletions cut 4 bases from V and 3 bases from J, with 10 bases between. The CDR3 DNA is TGTGCCAGCAGCTCTTACAGTGTCTACGAGCAGTACTTC. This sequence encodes CASSSYSVYEQYF.

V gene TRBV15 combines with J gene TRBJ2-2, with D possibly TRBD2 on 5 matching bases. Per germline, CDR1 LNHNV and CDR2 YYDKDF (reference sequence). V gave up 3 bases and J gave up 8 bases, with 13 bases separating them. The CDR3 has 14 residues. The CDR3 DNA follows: TGTGCCACCAGCAGGAGGAGAGGGTTGGGGGAGCTGTTTTTT. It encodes CATSRRRGLGELFF. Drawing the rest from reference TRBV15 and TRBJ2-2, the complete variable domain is DAMVIQNPRYQVTQFGKPVTLSCSQTLNHNVMYWYQQKSSQAPKLLFHYYDKDFNNEADTPDNFQSRRPNTSFCFLDIRSPGLGDTAMYLCATSRRRGLGELFFGEGSRLTVL.

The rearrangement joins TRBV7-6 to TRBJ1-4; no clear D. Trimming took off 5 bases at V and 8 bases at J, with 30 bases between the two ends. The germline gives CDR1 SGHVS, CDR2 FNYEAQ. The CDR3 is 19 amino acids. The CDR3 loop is CASSPRRNLWARWKEKLFF. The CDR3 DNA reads TGTGCCAGCAGCCCCCGACGAAACCTATGGGCGAGATGGAAGGAAAAACTGTTTTTT.

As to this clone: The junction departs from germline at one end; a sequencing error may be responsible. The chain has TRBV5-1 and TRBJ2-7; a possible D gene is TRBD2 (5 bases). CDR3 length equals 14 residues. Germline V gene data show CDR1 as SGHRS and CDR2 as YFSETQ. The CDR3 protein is CASSPGRANYAQYF. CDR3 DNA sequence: TGCGCCAGCAGCCCCGGGCGGGCGAACTACGCGCAGTACTTC.

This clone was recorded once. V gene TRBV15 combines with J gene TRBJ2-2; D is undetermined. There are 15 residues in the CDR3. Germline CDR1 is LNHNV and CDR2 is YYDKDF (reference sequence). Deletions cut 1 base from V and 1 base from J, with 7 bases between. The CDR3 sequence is CATSRVAENTGELFF. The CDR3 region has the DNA TGTGCCACCAGCAGAGTAGCCGAGAACACCGGGGAGCTGTTTTTT.

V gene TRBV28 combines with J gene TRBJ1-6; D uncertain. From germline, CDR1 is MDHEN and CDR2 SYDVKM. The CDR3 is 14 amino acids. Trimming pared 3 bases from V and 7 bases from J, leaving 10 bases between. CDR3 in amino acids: CASSFRQANSPLHF. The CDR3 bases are TGTGCCAGCAGTTTTAGGCAGGCCAATTCACCCCTCCACTTT.

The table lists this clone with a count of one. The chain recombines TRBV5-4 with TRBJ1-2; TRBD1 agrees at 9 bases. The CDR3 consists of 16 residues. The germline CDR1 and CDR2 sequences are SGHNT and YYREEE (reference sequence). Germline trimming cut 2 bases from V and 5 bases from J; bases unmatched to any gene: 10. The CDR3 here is CASSLPPGQGVYGYTF. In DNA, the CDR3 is TGTGCCAGCAGCTTACCCCCGGGACAGGGAGTATATGGCTACACCTTC.

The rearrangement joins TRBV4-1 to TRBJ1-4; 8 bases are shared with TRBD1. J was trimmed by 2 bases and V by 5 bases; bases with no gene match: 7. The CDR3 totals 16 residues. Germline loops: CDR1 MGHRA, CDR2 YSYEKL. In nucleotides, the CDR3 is TGCGCCAGCAGCTACGGACAGGGACACACTAATGAAAAACTGTTTTTT. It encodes CASSYGQGHTNEKLFF.

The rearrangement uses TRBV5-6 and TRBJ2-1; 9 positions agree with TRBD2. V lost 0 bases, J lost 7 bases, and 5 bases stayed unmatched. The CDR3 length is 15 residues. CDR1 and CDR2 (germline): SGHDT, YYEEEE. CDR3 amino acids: CASSLVSGGGNEQFF. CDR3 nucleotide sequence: TGTGCCAGCAGCTTGGTTAGCGGGGGCGGGAATGAGCAGTTCTTC. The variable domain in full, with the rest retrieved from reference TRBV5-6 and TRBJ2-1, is DAGVTQSPTHLIKTRGQQVTLRCSPKSGHDTVSWYQQALGQGPQFIFQYYEEEERQRGNFPDRFSGHQFPNYSSELNVNALLLGDSALYLCASSLVSGGGNEQFFGPGTRLTVL.

CDR3 amino acids: CASSIGVGLRNEQFF. Written as DNA, the CDR3 is TGTGCCAGTAGTATAGGTGTGGGACTAAGGAATGAGCAGTTCTTC. The chain uses TRBV19 and TRBJ2-1; 7 bases are shared with TRBD2. This CDR3 contains 15 residues. The V gene's germline CDR1 is LNHDA and CDR2 SQIVND (reference sequence). The V gene end was trimmed by 1 base and the J gene end by 7 bases; junction bases not matched to a gene: 7.

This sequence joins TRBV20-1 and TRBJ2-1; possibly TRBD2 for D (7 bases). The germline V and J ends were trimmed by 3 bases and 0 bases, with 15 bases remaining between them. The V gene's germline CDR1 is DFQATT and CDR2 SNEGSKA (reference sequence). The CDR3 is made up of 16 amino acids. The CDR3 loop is CSASGGGPRSYNEQFF. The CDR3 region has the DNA TGCAGTGCTAGTGGCGGGGGCCCCCGCTCCTACAATGAGCAGTTCTTC.

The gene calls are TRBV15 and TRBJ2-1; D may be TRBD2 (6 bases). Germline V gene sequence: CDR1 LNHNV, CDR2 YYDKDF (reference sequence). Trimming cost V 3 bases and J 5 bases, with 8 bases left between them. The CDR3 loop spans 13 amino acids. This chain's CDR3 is CATSSSGNNEQFF. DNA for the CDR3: TGTGCCACCAGCAGTAGCGGAAACAATGAGCAGTTCTTC.

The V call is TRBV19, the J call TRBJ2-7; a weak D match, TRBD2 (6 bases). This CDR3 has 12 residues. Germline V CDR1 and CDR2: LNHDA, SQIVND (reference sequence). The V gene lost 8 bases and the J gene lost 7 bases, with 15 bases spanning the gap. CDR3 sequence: CASGSGGVEQYF. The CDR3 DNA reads TGTGCCAGTGGCAGTGGAGGGGTGGAGCAGTACTTC.

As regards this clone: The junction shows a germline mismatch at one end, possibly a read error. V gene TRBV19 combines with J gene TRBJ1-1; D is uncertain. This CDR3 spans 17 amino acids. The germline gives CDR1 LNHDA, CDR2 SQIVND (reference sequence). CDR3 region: CASSISGQITLKTEAFF. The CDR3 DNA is TGTGCCAGTAGTATAAGTGGCCAGATAACCCTGAAGACTGAAGCTTTCTTT. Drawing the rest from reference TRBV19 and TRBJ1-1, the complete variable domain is DGGITQSPKYLFRKEGQNVTLSCEQNLNHDAMYWYRQDPGQGLRLIYYSQIVNDFQKGDIAEGYSVSREKKESFPLTVTSAQKNPTAFYLCASSISGQITLKTEAFFGQGTRLTVV.